This T cell receptor (beta chain) was sequenced for a study of response to subunit inactivated influenza vaccine (dated 2018 in TCRdb). Regarding the study in general: Deep quantitative T cell receptor repertoire profiling was used in the study to track responses to a trivalent subunit inactivated influenza vaccine. Paper-wide results and their limitations: It was suggested by the authors that each seasonal influenza vaccination may recruit only a limited number of new T cells.

The library came from RT-PCR. Data came from an Illumina HiSeq 2500. TCRdb redid the processing of the public reads, applying fastp at Q25 and MiXCR, and retained in-frame beta chains. Each entry is one CDR3 protein sequence, shown with its most common DNA and genes. Here the sample has 650,000 to 800,000 distinct CDR3 sequences; 18% occur a single time. Jointly, the top ten make up about a tenth of the sample. About this clonotype: The antigen it binds to is not known. No base quality information exists; no much larger clone differs at one position.

The germline V gene (reference sequence) sets CDR1 to SGHAT and CDR2 to FQDESV. The CDR3, cysteine through phenylalanine, is 20 amino acids long. Kept here is only the CDR3 DNA, which spans 60 bases and is read in frame from base 1. The germline V and J ends show losses of 5 bases and 1 base respectively, and no gene match explains 10 bases of the junction. The V gene is TRBV11-1 and the J gene is TRBJ2-6; 14 bases in the junction line up with TRBD2. Specimen: PBMCs from blood, collected about 5 days after vaccination. The sequence came from a man aged 50 or older who received an inactivated influenza vaccine. Donor details come from another sample of the same person, matched by shared clones. In nucleotide form, the sequence is TGTGCCAGCAGCCCCCGACTAGCGGGAGGGCCCGGATCTGGGGCCAACGTCCTGACTTTC. Its amino acids are CASSPRLAGGPGSGANVLTF.